A selection of T cell receptor beta chains follows, all from one sample in a study of CD8 T cells in Susac syndrome. Each CDR3 protein is one row after TCRdb ran MiXCR on the immunoSEQ multiplex PCR reads. The sample records approximately 150,000 distinct CDR3 sequences, 90% to 95% being singletons. Material: CD4+ T cells from PBMCs. Receptors were obtained from a human donor with multiple sclerosis. CDR3s include the opening cysteine and the closing phenylalanine or tryptophan. Each record gives: J gene, D gene, V gene, clone size, CDR3 DNA, CDR3 protein. The D gene is left open where the match is weak. Clone size is given for some rows only: seen once, a few or many times, or a class if the clone is expanded.

J gene: TRBJ2-5; D gene: TRBD2; V gene: TRBV5-1; clone size: .; CDR3 DNA: TGCGCCAGCAGCATAGGGACTAGCGGGAGGGCCGAAGAGACCCAGTACTTC; CDR3 protein: CASSIGTSGRAEETQYF
J gene: TRBJ1-1; D gene: .; V gene: TRBV12-3/TRBV12-4; clone size: .; CDR3 DNA: TGTGCCAGCAGTCCGCAGACAGTCCAGGGCACTGAAGCTTTCTTT; CDR3 protein: CASSPQTVQGTEAFF
J gene: TRBJ2-3; D gene: .; V gene: TRBV5-1; clone size: .; CDR3 DNA: TGCGCCAGCCGACTAGGGACCACAGATACGCAGTATTTT; CDR3 protein: CASRLGTTDTQYF
J gene: TRBJ2-1; D gene: TRBD1; V gene: TRBV5-1; clone size: .; CDR3 DNA: TGCGCCAGCAGCGGCGGACAGGCTGCGAGCTCCTACAATGAGCAGTTCTTC; CDR3 protein: CASSGGQAASSYNEQFF
J gene: TRBJ2-3; D gene: TRBD1; V gene: TRBV9; clone size: .; CDR3 DNA: TGTGCCAGCAGCGTGACAGGGGGAAATACGCAGTATTTT; CDR3 protein: CASSVTGGNTQYF
J gene: TRBJ2-3; D gene: .; V gene: TRBV5-1; clone size: .; CDR3 DNA: TGCGCCAGCAGCTTGGGTTCGGGTCCAGATACGCAGTATTTT; CDR3 protein: CASSLGSGPDTQYF
J gene: TRBJ1-2; D gene: .; V gene: TRBV24-1; clone size: .; CDR3 DNA: TGTGCCACCAGTGACCCCGGGACGGCTGGCCGAGGCTACACCTTC; CDR3 protein: CATSDPGTAGRGYTF
J gene: TRBJ2-3; D gene: .; V gene: TRBV7-9; clone size: .; CDR3 DNA: TGTGCCAGCACCACGAGGGATGCCGATACGCAGTATTTT; CDR3 protein: CASTTRDADTQYF
J gene: TRBJ1-2; D gene: TRBD1; V gene: TRBV12-3/TRBV12-4; clone size: .; CDR3 DNA: TGTGCCAGCAGTCTTGCCGGGACAGGGGCGAGTGGCTACACCTTC; CDR3 protein: CASSLAGTGASGYTF
J gene: TRBJ1-6; D gene: .; V gene: TRBV9; clone size: .; CDR3 DNA: TGTGCCAGCAGCGTAGCATCGGGGGTAAAATCACCCCTCCACTTT; CDR3 protein: CASSVASGVKSPLHF
J gene: TRBJ1-2; D gene: .; V gene: TRBV7-9; clone size: few; CDR3 DNA: TGTGCCAGCAGCTCGGGGGCAGGGGACTATGGCTACACCTTC; CDR3 protein: CASSSGAGDYGYTF
J gene: TRBJ2-7; D gene: TRBD2; V gene: TRBV12-3/TRBV12-4; clone size: .; CDR3 DNA: TGTGCCAGCAGTCCCGGACTAGCGGGTTCCTACGAGCAGTACTTC; CDR3 protein: CASSPGLAGSYEQYF
J gene: TRBJ2-7; D gene: .; V gene: TRBV29-1; clone size: .; CDR3 DNA: TGCAGCGTCCAAGGGGACACCGAGCAGTACTTC; CDR3 protein: CSVQGDTEQYF
J gene: TRBJ2-7; D gene: .; V gene: TRBV18; clone size: .; CDR3 DNA: TGTGCCAGCTCACCCAAAGGGGACCAGTACTTC; CDR3 protein: CASSPKGDQYF
J gene: TRBJ1-2; D gene: .; V gene: TRBV29-1; clone size: .; CDR3 DNA: TGCAGCGTTCTGGCCGGGGACATGGGCGGGTGGAGCTATGGCTACACCTTC; CDR3 protein: CSVLAGDMGGWSYGYTF
J gene: TRBJ1-1; D gene: TRBD1; V gene: TRBV2; clone size: .; CDR3 DNA: TGTGCCAGCAGTGAAACGGGGCAGGGGGCCGCTGAAGCTTTCTTT; CDR3 protein: CASSETGQGAAEAFF
J gene: TRBJ1-1; D gene: .; V gene: TRBV3-1; clone size: .; CDR3 DNA: TGTGCCAGCAGCCAAGAGATAACAGGAGCTGAAGCTTTCTTT; CDR3 protein: CASSQEITGAEAFF
J gene: TRBJ2-5; D gene: .; V gene: TRBV7-2; clone size: .; CDR3 DNA: TGTGCCAGCAGCCGACGACCCGGCGAGGAGACCCAGTACTTC; CDR3 protein: CASSRRPGEETQYF
J gene: TRBJ2-5; D gene: TRBD1; V gene: TRBV24-1; clone size: once; CDR3 DNA: TGTGCCACCTCTGGGACAGGGGGCTCGGAGACCCAGTACTTC; CDR3 protein: CATSGTGGSETQYF
J gene: TRBJ2-7; D gene: TRBD1; V gene: TRBV3-1; clone size: .; CDR3 DNA: TGTGCCAGCAGCCAACCCCGACATGGGGACAGGGCGGGGAGCGAGCAGTACTTC; CDR3 protein: CASSQPRHGDRAGSEQYF
J gene: TRBJ1-1; D gene: .; V gene: TRBV3-1; clone size: .; CDR3 DNA: TGTGCCAGCTCACAGGGGAACACTGAAGCTTTCTTT; CDR3 protein: CASSQGNTEAFF
J gene: TRBJ1-4; D gene: TRBD1; V gene: TRBV15; clone size: .; CDR3 DNA: TGTGCCACCAGCGGCGGGGGAGGCTTCGGACAGGGACATGAAAAACTGTTTTTT; CDR3 protein: CATSGGGGFGQGHEKLFF
J gene: TRBJ2-7; D gene: TRBD2; V gene: TRBV2; clone size: .; CDR3 DNA: TGTGCCAGCAGTGACTGGGGACTAGTTGTATACGAGCAGTACTTC; CDR3 protein: CASSDWGLVVYEQYF
J gene: TRBJ1-1; D gene: .; V gene: TRBV28; clone size: .; CDR3 DNA: TGTGCCAGCAGTTTACTGGCAAACACTGAAGCTTTCTTT; CDR3 protein: CASSLLANTEAFF
J gene: TRBJ2-7; D gene: TRBD2; V gene: TRBV19; clone size: .; CDR3 DNA: TGTGCCAGTAGTAAGGCGGGAGCTACCTACGAGCAGTACTTC; CDR3 protein: CASSKAGATYEQYF
J gene: TRBJ2-5; D gene: .; V gene: TRBV12-3/TRBV12-4; clone size: .; CDR3 DNA: TGTGCCAGCAGCCCCAGGGCGAAAGAGACCCAGTACTTC; CDR3 protein: CASSPRAKETQYF
J gene: TRBJ2-7; D gene: TRBD2; V gene: TRBV28; clone size: .; CDR3 DNA: TGTGCCAGCAGTGAGACAGCGAAAGGACTAGCGGGGAACTACGAGCAGTACTTC; CDR3 protein: CASSETAKGLAGNYEQYF
J gene: TRBJ1-1; D gene: TRBD1; V gene: TRBV3-1; clone size: .; CDR3 DNA: TGTGCCAGCAGCCGGCAGGGGGCTGGCACTGAAGCTTTCTTT; CDR3 protein: CASSRQGAGTEAFF
J gene: TRBJ1-2; D gene: TRBD1; V gene: TRBV6-6; clone size: .; CDR3 DNA: TGTGCCAGCGCCAAACGGGACAGGGGGGATTATGGCTACACCTTC; CDR3 protein: CASAKRDRGDYGYTF
J gene: TRBJ2-1; D gene: .; V gene: TRBV20-1; clone size: .; CDR3 DNA: TGCAGTGCTCAAATGCGACTAGGCGGCAATGAGCAGTTCTTC; CDR3 protein: CSAQMRLGGNEQFF
J gene: TRBJ2-7; D gene: TRBD2; V gene: TRBV13; clone size: .; CDR3 DNA: TGTGCCAGCAGCTTGACTAGCGGGAGGGCCCTCGAGCAGTACTTC; CDR3 protein: CASSLTSGRALEQYF
J gene: TRBJ1-2; D gene: TRBD1; V gene: TRBV5-4; clone size: .; CDR3 DNA: TGTGCCACCAGTGGGACAGGGTTAGGCTATGGCTACACCTTC; CDR3 protein: CATSGTGLGYGYTF
J gene: TRBJ2-2; D gene: .; V gene: TRBV3-1; clone size: few; CDR3 DNA: TGTGCCAGCAGCCAAGATAGGATTCGGGAGCTGTTTTTT; CDR3 protein: CASSQDRIRELFF
J gene: TRBJ1-5; D gene: .; V gene: TRBV28; clone size: few; CDR3 DNA: TGTGCCAGCAGTAGGGGGGGCAATCAGCCCCAGCATTTT; CDR3 protein: CASSRGGNQPQHF
J gene: TRBJ2-5; D gene: .; V gene: TRBV5-1; clone size: .; CDR3 DNA: TGCGCCAGCAGCTCCCACAGGGAGACCCAGTACTTC; CDR3 protein: CASSSHRETQYF
J gene: TRBJ1-6; D gene: .; V gene: TRBV9; clone size: once; CDR3 DNA: TGTGCCAGCAGCGTAGAGGCAGGGTATAATTCACCCCTCCACTTT; CDR3 protein: CASSVEAGYNSPLHF
J gene: TRBJ2-2; D gene: .; V gene: TRBV2; clone size: .; CDR3 DNA: TGTGCCAGCAGGCGTACCGGGGAGCTGTTTTTT; CDR3 protein: CASRRTGELFF
J gene: TRBJ2-3; D gene: TRBD1; V gene: TRBV29-1; clone size: .; CDR3 DNA: TGCAGCGTTGGTGAACAGGGGAGCACAGATACGCAGTATTTT; CDR3 protein: CSVGEQGSTDTQYF
J gene: TRBJ2-7; D gene: .; V gene: TRBV21-1; clone size: .; CDR3 DNA: TGTGCCAGCAGCTTTCGACAGAAGGTGGACTACGAGCAGTACTTC; CDR3 protein: CASSFRQKVDYEQYF
J gene: TRBJ2-3; D gene: .; V gene: TRBV29-1; clone size: .; CDR3 DNA: TGCAGCGTGGGGGAGGCCGGAGGTACGCAGTATTTT; CDR3 protein: CSVGEAGGTQYF
J gene: TRBJ2-7; D gene: .; V gene: TRBV12-5; clone size: .; CDR3 DNA: TGTGCTAGTGGTTTGGATGAGAGCCAGCAGTACTTC; CDR3 protein: CASGLDESQQYF
J gene: TRBJ2-7; D gene: TRBD1; V gene: TRBV18; clone size: .; CDR3 DNA: TGTGCCAGCTCACCAACGGGACAGGGTCTCCGCGAGCAGTACTTC; CDR3 protein: CASSPTGQGLREQYF
J gene: TRBJ2-5; D gene: TRBD2; V gene: TRBV10-3; clone size: .; CDR3 DNA: TGTGCCATCACGGGACTAGCGGGGGGAGACCAACAAGAGACCCAGTACTTC; CDR3 protein: CAITGLAGGDQQETQYF
J gene: TRBJ2-1; D gene: TRBD2; V gene: TRBV24-1; clone size: .; CDR3 DNA: TGTGCCACCAGTGATTTGCCCTCGACTAGCGGGCTCACCAATGAGCAGTTCTTC; CDR3 protein: CATSDLPSTSGLTNEQFF
J gene: TRBJ2-7; D gene: TRBD1; V gene: TRBV12-3/TRBV12-4; clone size: .; CDR3 DNA: TGTGCCAGCAGACCAGGACAGGGGACCTACGAGCAGTACTTC; CDR3 protein: CASRPGQGTYEQYF
J gene: TRBJ1-4; D gene: .; V gene: TRBV5-6; clone size: once; CDR3 DNA: TGTGCCAGCAGCTTGGTTGGCTCAGGACGGGAAAAACTGTTTTTT; CDR3 protein: CASSLVGSGREKLFF
J gene: TRBJ2-7; D gene: TRBD2; V gene: TRBV20-1; clone size: few; CDR3 DNA: TGCAGTGCTAGGGCCCGACTAGCGTCGAAAACTCCACTCTACGAGCAGTACTTC; CDR3 protein: CSARARLASKTPLYEQYF
J gene: TRBJ1-4; D gene: TRBD1; V gene: TRBV7-2; clone size: .; CDR3 DNA: TGTGCCAGCAGCTTTAGACAGGGTGGCGAAAAACTGTTTTTT; CDR3 protein: CASSFRQGGEKLFF